These T cell receptor beta chains were read from a single sample in a study of blood T cell repertoires in COVID-19. Data came from immunoSEQ multiplex PCR; TCRdb stores just in-frame clones and leaves some out. The sample has 150,000 to 200,000 clones; around nine tenths are singletons. Sequenced sample: peripheral blood. The origin of the receptors is a man younger than 30 with active or convalescent COVID-19. Both conserved end residues are part of each CDR3. The D gene is left open where the match is weak. Clone size appears in some rows only: once, few, many, or a class for an expanded clone.

D gene: TRBD2; clone size: NA; V gene: TRBV7-2; J gene: TRBJ2-1; CDR3 protein: CASSLLPSGGVGQFF; CDR3 DNA: TGTGCCAGCAGCTTACTACCTAGCGGGGGGGTCGGGCAGTTCTTC
D gene: NA; clone size: NA; V gene: TRBV7-2; J gene: TRBJ1-2; CDR3 protein: CASSLEVGQGNYGYTF; CDR3 DNA: TGTGCCAGCAGCTTAGAGGTTGGGCAGGGTAACTATGGCTACACCTTC
D gene: NA; clone size: once; V gene: TRBV6-1; J gene: TRBJ2-2; CDR3 protein: CASSEPGRNTGELFF; CDR3 DNA: TGTGCCAGCAGTGAGCCCGGGAGGAACACCGGGGAGCTGTTTTTT
D gene: NA; clone size: NA; V gene: TRBV7-2; J gene: TRBJ1-4; CDR3 protein: CASSFRVAEREKLFF; CDR3 DNA: TGTGCCAGCAGCTTTCGGGTCGCCGAGCGAGAAAAACTGTTTTTT
D gene: NA; clone size: NA; V gene: TRBV4-1; J gene: TRBJ1-4; CDR3 protein: CASSPGMGEKLFF; CDR3 DNA: TGCGCCAGCAGCCCCGGGATGGGTGAAAAACTGTTTTTT
D gene: NA; clone size: once; V gene: TRBV21-1; J gene: TRBJ2-5; CDR3 protein: CASSNFPLRLAGDPGPRGETQYF; CDR3 DNA: TGTGCCAGCAGCAATTTTCCTCTTCGCCTAGCGGGAGACCCTGGCCCCCGAGGAGAGACCCAGTACTTC
D gene: NA; clone size: NA; V gene: TRBV27; J gene: TRBJ1-1; CDR3 protein: CASSRADRYLNTEAFF; CDR3 DNA: TGTGCCAGCAGTAGGGCGGACAGATACTTGAACACTGAAGCTTTCTTT
D gene: NA; clone size: NA; V gene: TRBV24-1; J gene: TRBJ2-1; CDR3 protein: CATSDFQGEQFF; CDR3 DNA: TGTGCCACCAGTGATTTTCAGGGTGAGCAGTTCTTC
D gene: NA; clone size: NA; V gene: TRBV11-3; J gene: TRBJ2-6; CDR3 protein: CASSPIDSGANVLTF; CDR3 DNA: TGTGCCAGCAGCCCTATCGATTCTGGGGCCAACGTCCTGACTTTC
D gene: NA; clone size: NA; V gene: TRBV3-1/TRBV3-2; J gene: TRBJ2-3; CDR3 protein: CASSQVAPAGGDTQYF; CDR3 DNA: TGTGCCAGCAGCCAAGTTGCCCCGGCAGGAGGAGATACGCAGTATTTT
D gene: NA; clone size: NA; V gene: TRBV7-2; J gene: TRBJ2-5; CDR3 protein: CASSLFPRLGGRETQYF; CDR3 DNA: TGTGCCAGCAGCTTATTCCCGCGACTAGGCGGCCGGGAGACCCAGTACTTC
D gene: NA; clone size: NA; V gene: TRBV6-1; J gene: TRBJ1-2; CDR3 protein: CASSERLQIYNYGYTF; CDR3 DNA: TGTGCCAGCAGTGAAAGATTACAGATCTATAACTATGGCTACACCTTC
D gene: NA; clone size: NA; V gene: TRBV5-1; J gene: TRBJ2-5; CDR3 protein: CASSLGSQETQYF; CDR3 DNA: TGCGCCAGCAGCTTGGGCAGCCAAGAGACCCAGTACTTC
D gene: NA; clone size: NA; V gene: TRBV3-1/TRBV3-2; J gene: TRBJ2-1; CDR3 protein: CASSIFGPIPSDNEQFF; CDR3 DNA: TGTGCCAGCAGCATTTTCGGTCCCATTCCATCCGACAATGAGCAGTTCTTC
D gene: TRBD1; clone size: NA; V gene: TRBV9; J gene: TRBJ1-3; CDR3 protein: CASSAGQSSGNTIYF; CDR3 DNA: TGTGCCAGCAGCGCGGGACAGAGCTCTGGAAACACCATATATTTT
D gene: TRBD1; clone size: few; V gene: TRBV28; J gene: TRBJ1-1; CDR3 protein: CASMETGYLNTEAFF; CDR3 DNA: TGTGCCAGCATGGAGACAGGGTATTTGAACACTGAAGCTTTCTTT
D gene: NA; clone size: NA; V gene: TRBV7-3; J gene: TRBJ2-7; CDR3 protein: CASRAAETYEQYF; CDR3 DNA: TGTGCCAGCAGAGCAGCGGAGACCTACGAGCAGTACTTC
D gene: TRBD1; clone size: once; V gene: TRBV3-1/TRBV3-2; J gene: TRBJ2-1; CDR3 protein: CASSQGDRGRVNEQFF; CDR3 DNA: TGTGCCAGCAGCCAAGGGGACAGGGGGAGGGTCAATGAGCAGTTCTTC
D gene: TRBD1; clone size: NA; V gene: TRBV6-5; J gene: TRBJ2-2; CDR3 protein: CASSYSGQGHGELFF; CDR3 DNA: TGTGCCAGCAGTTACTCCGGACAGGGTCACGGGGAGCTGTTTTTT
D gene: TRBD1; clone size: NA; V gene: TRBV5-1; J gene: TRBJ1-1; CDR3 protein: CASSAHRDRWNTEAFF; CDR3 DNA: TGCGCCAGCAGCGCACACCGGGACAGGTGGAACACTGAAGCTTTCTTT
D gene: TRBD1; clone size: NA; V gene: TRBV6-2/TRBV6-3; J gene: TRBJ2-1; CDR3 protein: CASSSLLQDRAREQFF; CDR3 DNA: TGTGCCAGCAGTTCCCTCTTACAAGACAGGGCAAGGGAGCAGTTCTTC
D gene: NA; clone size: NA; V gene: TRBV5-6; J gene: TRBJ2-7; CDR3 protein: CASSYLTGTYEQYF; CDR3 DNA: TGTGCCAGCAGCTACTTGACAGGTACCTACGAGCAGTACTTC
D gene: NA; clone size: NA; V gene: TRBV28; J gene: TRBJ1-5; CDR3 protein: CASSSATGNQPQHF; CDR3 DNA: TGTGCCAGCAGTTCCGCTACAGGGAATCAGCCCCAGCATTTT
D gene: NA; clone size: NA; V gene: TRBV7-6; J gene: TRBJ2-3; CDR3 protein: CASSAGTAGTDTQYF; CDR3 DNA: TGTGCCAGCAGCGCCGGGACTGCAGGCACAGATACGCAGTATTTT
D gene: NA; clone size: few; V gene: TRBV27; J gene: TRBJ1-5; CDR3 protein: CANTAGPQHF; CDR3 DNA: TGTGCCAACACCGCAGGACCCCAGCATTTT
D gene: TRBD1; clone size: NA; V gene: TRBV20-1; J gene: TRBJ2-3; CDR3 protein: CSASSGTGTDTQYF; CDR3 DNA: TGCAGTGCTAGTTCAGGGACAGGCACAGATACGCAGTATTTT
D gene: NA; clone size: NA; V gene: TRBV11-3; J gene: TRBJ1-1; CDR3 protein: CASSARVPAEAFF; CDR3 DNA: TGTGCCAGCAGCGCGAGGGTTCCCGCTGAAGCTTTCTTT
D gene: NA; clone size: NA; V gene: TRBV7-2; J gene: TRBJ1-2; CDR3 protein: CASSLVGTGRDGYTF; CDR3 DNA: TGTGCCAGCAGCTTAGTCGGCACAGGGAGGGATGGCTACACCTTC
D gene: NA; clone size: NA; V gene: TRBV11-3; J gene: TRBJ2-5; CDR3 protein: CASSSYQETQYF; CDR3 DNA: TGTGCCAGCAGCTCCTACCAAGAGACCCAGTACTTC
D gene: TRBD1; clone size: NA; V gene: TRBV24-1; J gene: TRBJ2-5; CDR3 protein: CATSARPGGLETQYF; CDR3 DNA: TGTGCCACCAGTGCTCGGCCAGGGGGCTTGGAGACCCAGTACTTC
D gene: NA; clone size: NA; V gene: TRBV20-1; J gene: TRBJ2-5; CDR3 protein: CSASRASGETQYF; CDR3 DNA: TGCAGTGCTAGTCGGGCTTCGGGGGAGACCCAGTACTTC
D gene: NA; clone size: NA; V gene: TRBV20-1; J gene: TRBJ1-1; CDR3 protein: CSAREAVEAFF; CDR3 DNA: TGCAGTGCTAGAGAGGCCGTAGAAGCTTTCTTT
D gene: NA; clone size: NA; V gene: TRBV21-1; J gene: TRBJ2-1; CDR3 protein: CASSKERDKGDSYNEQFF; CDR3 DNA: TGTGCCAGCAGCAAAGAAAGAGACAAGGGGGACTCCTACAATGAGCAGTTCTTC
D gene: TRBD1; clone size: NA; V gene: TRBV24-1; J gene: TRBJ2-1; CDR3 protein: CATSDLQGYEQFF; CDR3 DNA: TGTGCCACCAGTGATTTACAGGGGTATGAGCAGTTCTTC
D gene: NA; clone size: NA; V gene: TRBV3-1/TRBV3-2; J gene: TRBJ2-7; CDR3 protein: CASSQRRTALLGIYEQYF; CDR3 DNA: TGTGCCAGCAGCCAACGCCGCACGGCCCTCCTCGGGATATACGAGCAGTACTTC
D gene: TRBD1; clone size: NA; V gene: TRBV3-1/TRBV3-2; J gene: TRBJ1-1; CDR3 protein: CASSQNRRDRSEAFF; CDR3 DNA: TGTGCCAGCAGCCAAAATCGCCGGGACAGGTCTGAAGCTTTCTTT
D gene: TRBD2; clone size: NA; V gene: TRBV4-3; J gene: TRBJ2-3; CDR3 protein: CASSHKTSGSTDTQYF; CDR3 DNA: TGCGCCAGCAGCCACAAGACTAGCGGGAGCACAGATACGCAGTATTTT
D gene: TRBD1; clone size: once; V gene: TRBV7-3; J gene: TRBJ1-2; CDR3 protein: CASSLTGGDYGYTF; CDR3 DNA: TGTGCCAGCAGCTTGACAGGGGGCGACTATGGCTACACCTTC
D gene: NA; clone size: NA; V gene: TRBV7-9; J gene: TRBJ2-7; CDR3 protein: CASSRPSYEQYF; CDR3 DNA: TGTGCCAGCAGTAGACCTAGCTACGAGCAGTACTTC
D gene: TRBD2; clone size: once; V gene: TRBV6-7; J gene: TRBJ2-5; CDR3 protein: CASRRGGKGETQYF; CDR3 DNA: TGTGCCAGCAGACGGGGGGGCAAAGGAGAGACCCAGTACTTC
D gene: NA; clone size: NA; V gene: TRBV29-1; J gene: TRBJ1-1; CDR3 protein: CSVVTGDLTEAFF; CDR3 DNA: TGCAGCGTTGTTACGGGGGACCTAACTGAAGCTTTCTTT
D gene: NA; clone size: NA; V gene: TRBV2; J gene: TRBJ2-2; CDR3 protein: CASSVLPGSAGELFF; CDR3 DNA: TGTGCCAGCAGTGTCCTGCCAGGGTCGGCCGGGGAGCTGTTTTTT
D gene: TRBD2; clone size: NA; V gene: TRBV6-4; J gene: TRBJ2-1; CDR3 protein: CASSDLPFRTSESNEQFF; CDR3 DNA: TGTGCCAGCAGTGACTTGCCGTTTCGGACTAGCGAAAGTAATGAGCAGTTCTTC
D gene: TRBD1; clone size: NA; V gene: TRBV11-3; J gene: TRBJ2-5; CDR3 protein: CASSLLTGAQETQYF; CDR3 DNA: TGTGCCAGCAGCTTGTTGACAGGGGCCCAAGAGACCCAGTACTTC
D gene: NA; clone size: NA; V gene: TRBV5-4; J gene: TRBJ2-1; CDR3 protein: CASSLAFPNEQFF; CDR3 DNA: TGTGCCAGCAGCTTAGCGTTTCCCAATGAGCAGTTCTTC
D gene: NA; clone size: few; V gene: TRBV6-1; J gene: TRBJ1-4; CDR3 protein: CASSEFRAATNEKLFF; CDR3 DNA: TGTGCCAGCAGTGAATTCCGAGCGGCAACTAATGAAAAACTGTTTTTT
D gene: NA; clone size: NA; V gene: TRBV7-9; J gene: TRBJ1-6; CDR3 protein: CASSLDTGFSYNSPLHF; CDR3 DNA: TGTGCCAGCAGCTTAGACACAGGGTTCTCCTATAATTCACCCCTCCACTTT
D gene: TRBD1; clone size: NA; V gene: TRBV5-1; J gene: TRBJ2-5; CDR3 protein: CASIKGGEVGETQYF; CDR3 DNA: TGCGCCAGCATCAAAGGGGGCGAAGTTGGCGAGACCCAGTACTTC
D gene: TRBD1; clone size: NA; V gene: TRBV4-3; J gene: TRBJ1-2; CDR3 protein: CASSQVGQGRKGYTF; CDR3 DNA: TGCGCCAGCAGCCAAGTCGGACAGGGACGAAAGGGCTACACCTTC
D gene: TRBD1; clone size: NA; V gene: TRBV28; J gene: TRBJ1-1; CDR3 protein: CASSLNLGGQGKTEAFF; CDR3 DNA: TGTGCCAGCAGTTTAAATTTGGGGGGACAGGGGAAGACTGAAGCTTTCTTT
D gene: NA; clone size: NA; V gene: TRBV4-3; J gene: TRBJ2-3; CDR3 protein: CASSQEVGGTHTDTQYF; CDR3 DNA: TGCGCCAGCAGCCAAGAAGTGGGCGGGACTCACACAGATACGCAGTATTTT
D gene: NA; clone size: NA; V gene: TRBV19; J gene: TRBJ1-5; CDR3 protein: CASSIVVYQPQHF; CDR3 DNA: TGTGCCAGTAGTATTGTAGTGTATCAGCCCCAGCATTTT
D gene: TRBD1; clone size: NA; V gene: TRBV5-1; J gene: TRBJ2-2; CDR3 protein: CASSATGGAIGELFF; CDR3 DNA: TGCGCCAGCAGCGCTACAGGGGGCGCGATCGGGGAGCTGTTTTTT
D gene: NA; clone size: NA; V gene: TRBV19; J gene: TRBJ2-1; CDR3 protein: CASSTTTDEQFF; CDR3 DNA: TGTGCCAGTAGTACCACCACGGATGAGCAGTTCTTC
D gene: NA; clone size: NA; V gene: TRBV5-1; J gene: TRBJ2-1; CDR3 protein: CASSFRDTLNEQFF; CDR3 DNA: TGCGCCAGCAGCTTCCGGGACACCCTCAATGAGCAGTTCTTC